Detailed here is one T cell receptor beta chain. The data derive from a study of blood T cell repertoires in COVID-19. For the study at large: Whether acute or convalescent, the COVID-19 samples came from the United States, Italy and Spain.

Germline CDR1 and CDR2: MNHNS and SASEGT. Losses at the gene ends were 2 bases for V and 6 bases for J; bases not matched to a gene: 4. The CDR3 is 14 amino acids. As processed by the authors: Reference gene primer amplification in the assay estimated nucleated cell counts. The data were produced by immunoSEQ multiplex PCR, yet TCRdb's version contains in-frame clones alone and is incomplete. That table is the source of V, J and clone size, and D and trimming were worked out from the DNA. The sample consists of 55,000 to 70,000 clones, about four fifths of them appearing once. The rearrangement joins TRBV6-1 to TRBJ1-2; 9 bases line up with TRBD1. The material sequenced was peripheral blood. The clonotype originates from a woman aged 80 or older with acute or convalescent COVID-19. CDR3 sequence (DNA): TGTGCCAGCAGTGAATACAGGGGGCAGCATGGCTACACCTTC. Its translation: CASSEYRGQHGYTF.